This T cell receptor (beta chain) emerged from a study of technical replicates of blood from several donors. Profiling relied on immunoSEQ multiplex PCR, and the TCRdb table lists in-frame clones only, not all of them. The data contain roughly 80,000 clones, 96% of them singletons. CDR3 length equals 15 residues. V shed 6 bases, J shed 0 bases, and the junction held 5 bases outside the gene matches. Germline V gives CDR1 SNHLY, CDR2 FYNNEI. The chain recombines TRBV2 with TRBJ1-3, with 7 bases lining up with TRBD1. The source is a human donor in good health. The material sequenced was T cells isolated from PBMCs. The CDR3, as DNA: TGTGCCAGCAGGAGGGGACAGTACTCTGGAAACACCATATATTTT. It translates to CASRRGQYSGNTIYF.